The 24 T cell receptor beta chains below all came from one sample that was sequenced in a study of T cell changes during pregnancy in multiple sclerosis. The protocol was immunoSEQ multiplex PCR, while the TCRdb copy is restricted to in-frame clones and leaves out a portion. The repertoire holds over 50,000 clones, with approximately 92% as singletons. Here the sequenced sample was peripheral blood, taken in the first trimester of pregnancy. The receptors stem from a female donor with multiple sclerosis, enrolled in a pregnancy study.

To note about this clone: An end of the junction does not agree with germline; a read error may underlie this. This sequence joins TRBV7-7 and TRBJ2-5, with 8 bases lining up with TRBD2. CDR1 and CDR2 from the germline V gene are SSHAT and FNYEAQ (reference sequence). The CDR3 consists of 15 residues. CDR3 loop: CASSPTGRAGETQYF. The DNA of the CDR3 is TGTGCTAGCAGCCCGACCGGGAGGGCCGGGGAGACCCAGTACTTC.

CDR3 nucleotide sequence: TGTGCCAGCAGCGTCAGGACAGGGGGCGTTGGTGGGGCCAACGTCCTGACTTTC. Its translation: CASSVRTGGVGGANVLTF. The chain joins TRBV9 to TRBJ2-6; TRBD1 aligns across 11 bases. V was pared by 2 bases and J by 3 bases, with 7 bases of the junction left unmatched. Germline V lookup: CDR1 SGDLS, CDR2 YYNGEE. The CDR3 has 18 residues.

The chain links TRBV9 to TRBJ2-1; the match to TRBD2 covers 10 bases. J was trimmed by 6 bases and V by 0 bases; bases with no gene match: 9. This CDR3 region has 17 residues. Germline CDR1 reads SGDLS; CDR2 reads YYNGEE. CDR3 sequence (DNA): TGTGCCAGCAGCGTAGGGTGGGAGCGGGAGGGCCCCAATGAGCAGTTCTTC. It yields the protein CASSVGWEREGPNEQFF.

The chain's CDR3 is CASSLGDRAEKLFF. The CDR3 DNA follows: TGTGCCAGCAGCTTGGGGGACAGGGCTGAAAAACTGTTTTTT. J is TRBJ1-4 and V is TRBV5-4, with TRBD1 matching over 9 bases. The CDR3 runs to 14 residues. Germline CDR1 and CDR2: SGHNT and YYREEE (reference sequence). Trimming at V came to 0 bases and at J to 7 bases, leaving 1 base not matched to a gene.

The genes are TRBV18 and TRBJ2-5; TRBD1 aligns across 10 bases. The CDR3 is 15 amino acids. V lost 3 bases, J lost 3 bases, and 4 bases stayed unmatched. Germline assignment: CDR1 KGHSH and CDR2 LQKENI. In DNA, the CDR3 is TGTGCCAGCTCACCGAGGACAGGGGGAGAAGAGACCCAGTACTTC. Protein sequence: CASSPRTGGEETQYF. Complete variable domain (other parts from reference TRBV18 and TRBJ2-5): NAGVMQNPRHLVRRRGQEARLRCSPMKGHSHVYWYRQLPEEGLKFMVYLQKENIIDESGMPKERFSAEFPKEGPSILRIQQVVRGDSAAYFCASSPRTGGEETQYFGPGTRLLVL.

This clone was counted only a few times. V is TRBV27 and J is TRBJ2-1, with a tentative D call TRBD2 (7 bases). The CDR3 has 14 amino acids. The germline V gene has CDR1 MNHEY and CDR2 SMNVEV (reference sequence). The V and J ends lost 7 bases and 3 bases respectively, with 13 bases between them. CDR3 in DNA: TGTGCCAGCAATAGGGGGGGTTTCTACAATGAGCAGTTCTTC. Translating gives CASNRGGFYNEQFF.

The gene calls are TRBV19 and TRBJ1-5; TRBD1 aligns across 8 bases. Germline lookup yields CDR1 LNHDA and CDR2 SQIVND (reference sequence). V gave up 3 bases and J gave up 3 bases; unmatched junction bases: 4. There are 15 residues in the CDR3. The chain's CDR3 is CASSMGTGVNQPQHF. CDR3 bases: TGTGCCAGTAGTATGGGGACAGGAGTCAATCAGCCCCAGCATTTT.

V is TRBV4-3 and J is TRBJ1-4, with D hard to call. V shed 0 bases and J shed 4 bases, with 6 bases lying between them. The germline V gene encodes CDR1 LGHNA and CDR2 YSLEER. This CDR3 has 14 residues. This CDR3 is CASSQEGGNEKLFF. CDR3 sequence (DNA): TGCGCCAGCAGCCAAGAAGGCGGTAATGAAAAACTGTTTTTT.

This rearrangement joins TRBV5-1 to TRBJ2-7; 7 bases fit TRBD2. With 8 bases clipped from V and 0 bases from J, the junction kept 5 bases outside the gene matches. The CDR3 has 13 residues. Germline loops: CDR1 SGHRS, CDR2 YFSETQ. The CDR3 spells CASRGSSSYEQYF. The CDR3 nucleotides are TGCGCCAGTCGCGGGAGCAGCTCCTACGAGCAGTACTTC.

V is TRBV10-2 and J is TRBJ1-5; a weak D match, TRBD1 (5 bases). The V end lost 4 bases, the J end lost 6 bases, and 16 bases lay between the germline ends. Germline CDR1 reads WSHSY; CDR2 reads SAAADI. This CDR3 has 15 residues. CDR3 residues: CASSVGSRGTQPQHF. The CDR3 DNA reads TGCGCCAGCAGTGTAGGAAGTAGGGGAACTCAGCCCCAGCATTTT.

This rearrangement joins TRBV5-4 to TRBJ2-4, with 8 bases matching TRBD1. V dropped 4 bases and J dropped 12; count of bases not matched to a gene: 6. The germline V gene encodes CDR1 SGHNT and CDR2 YYREEE (reference sequence). This CDR3 spans 12 amino acids. CDR3 coding DNA: TGTGCCAGCAGCCTCCCAGGGGGCTATCAGTACTTC. This gives the protein CASSLPGGYQYF.

The CDR3 region is CASSSSTDTQYF. For the CDR3, the DNA is TGTGCCAGCAGTTCTAGCACAGATACGCAGTATTTT. The chain couples TRBV2 to TRBJ2-3; the D is unclear. Germline lookup yields CDR1 SNHLY and CDR2 FYNNEI. This CDR3 contains 12 residues. V gave up 5 bases and J gave up 0 bases, with 3 bases separating them.

The chain links TRBV19 to TRBJ1-2; the match to TRBD1 covers 9 bases. CDR1 and CDR2 from the germline V gene are LNHDA and SQIVND (reference sequence). The CDR3 is 16 residues long. The ends lost 0 bases at V and 4 bases at J; junction bases unmatched: 6. As DNA, the CDR3 is TGTGCCAGTAGTATAGATCACAGGGGGCTCGGCTATGGCTACACCTTC. Its translation: CASSIDHRGLGYGYTF. The full variable domain, completed using reference TRBV19 and TRBJ1-2, is DGGITQSPKYLFRKEGQNVTLSCEQNLNHDAMYWYRQDPGQGLRLIYYSQIVNDFQKGDIAEGYSVSREKKESFPLTVTSAQKNPTAFYLCASSIDHRGLGYGYTFGSGTRLTVV.

V and J are TRBV7-9 and TRBJ2-5; 11 nucleotides agree with TRBD1. The CDR3 is 15 residues long. Germline V gives CDR1 SEHNR, CDR2 FQNEAQ (reference sequence). The ends lost 3 bases at V and 4 bases at J; junction bases unmatched: 4. The CDR3 coding sequence is TGTGCCAGCAGCTTTCCCGGACAGGGGGCAGAGACCCAGTACTTC. Its translation: CASSFPGQGAETQYF.

J is TRBJ1-1 and V is TRBV6-5; D not certain. Germline CDR1 and CDR2: MNHEY and SVGAGI. V was shortened by 4 bases and J by 1 base, with 10 bases between the two germline ends. CDR3 size: 14 residues. In DNA, the CDR3 is TGTGCCAGCAGTTCGGACTTGTGGAACACTGAAGCTTTCTTT. Its protein product is CASSSDLWNTEAFF.

The chain joins TRBV27 to TRBJ1-2, with D maybe TRBD1 (6 bases). Germline CDR1 and CDR2: MNHEY and SMNVEV (reference sequence). The CDR3 consists of 14 residues. Trimming cost V 6 bases and J 7 bases, with 18 bases left between them. The CDR3 loop is CASRYTGGARGYTF. In DNA form, the CDR3 reads TGTGCCAGCAGATACACCGGGGGGGCGCGTGGCTACACCTTC.

The chain links TRBV5-8 to TRBJ2-2; 9 bases map to TRBD1. Germline values: CDR1 SGHTS, CDR2 YDEGEE. V gave up 7 bases and J gave up 8 bases; unmatched junction bases: 12. The CDR3 has 15 amino acids. The CDR3 region has the DNA TGTGCCAGCGGTGGACAGGGGCGCGGATCGGGGGAGCTGTTTTTT. Translation gives CASGGQGRGSGELFF.

The gene calls are TRBV7-8 and TRBJ2-3; D gene ambiguous. The CDR3 sequence is 11 residues long. CDR1 is SGHVS and CDR2 is FQNEAQ in the germline V gene. With 5 bases removed from V and 7 bases from J, the gap between germline ends came to 7 bases. CDR3 protein: CASSATNTQYF. CDR3 nucleotide sequence: TGTGCCAGCAGCGCCACTAATACGCAGTATTTT.

This clone has just one count. J is TRBJ2-1 and V is TRBV6-5; D may be TRBD2 (5 bases). V gave up 8 bases and J gave up 6 bases, with 20 bases separating them. The germline gives CDR1 MNHEY, CDR2 SVGAGI. The CDR3 loop spans 15 amino acids. The CDR3 is CASSLAGRPGNEQFF. DNA of the CDR3: TGTGCCAGCTCCCTGGCGGGCCGACCTGGCAATGAGCAGTTCTTC.

This chain links TRBV7-2 with TRBJ1-1; D is uncertain. The CDR3 runs to 16 residues. Germline V gene lookup returns CDR1 SGHTA and CDR2 FQGNSA. The V end lost 0 bases, the J end lost 1 base, and 12 bases lay between the germline ends. The CDR3 protein is CASSLARAPRNTEAFF. Here the CDR3 DNA reads TGTGCCAGCAGCTTAGCGCGAGCGCCACGGAACACTGAAGCTTTCTTT.

This clone appeared once. The chain couples TRBV30 to TRBJ1-2; D unclear. V gave up 3 bases and J gave up 4 bases, with 24 bases separating them. This CDR3 spans 17 amino acids. Germline V CDR1 and CDR2: GTSNPN, SVGIG (reference sequence). The CDR3: CAWSDPGRGSVVYGYTF. The CDR3 DNA follows: TGTGCCTGGAGCGACCCCGGACGAGGGTCGGTAGTCTATGGCTACACCTTC.

The J gene is TRBJ2-1, the V gene TRBV10-3; a weak D match, TRBD2 (6 bases). The CDR3 has 13 residues. The germline gives CDR1 ENHRY, CDR2 SYGVKD. V was shortened by 7 bases and J by 10 bases, with 17 bases between the two germline ends. The CDR3 loop reads CAIKGLYSGEQFF. The CDR3 bases are TGTGCCATCAAGGGACTTTACTCCGGGGAGCAGTTCTTC.

This clone came up once. This chain uses TRBV15 with TRBJ1-1, with 8 bases aligning to TRBD1. This CDR3 is built from 14 residues. CDR1 is LNHNV, CDR2 YYDKDF, per germline (reference sequence). V dropped 1 base and J dropped 4; count of bases not matched to a gene: 2. The CDR3 region is CATSRGTGGTEAFF. In DNA form, the CDR3 reads TGTGCCACCAGCAGAGGAACAGGGGGCACTGAAGCTTTCTTT.

The chain has TRBV28 and TRBJ2-1; no clear D gene. Trimming took off 3 bases at V and 9 bases at J, with 9 bases between the two ends. Per germline, CDR1 MDHEN and CDR2 SYDVKM. The CDR3 has 12 amino acids. CDR3 DNA sequence: TGTGCCAGCAGTTTCGGTCAAACTGAGCAGTTCTTC. This encodes CASSFGQTEQFF. Variable domain in full (rest from reference TRBV28 and TRBJ2-1): DVKVTQSSRYLVKRTGEKVFLECVQDMDHENMFWYRQDPGLGLRLIYFSYDVKMKEKGDIPEGYSVSREKKERFSLILESASTNQTSMYLCASSFGQTEQFFGPGTRLTVL.